Listed here is a single T cell receptor (beta chain). Its antigen is unknown. This specimen belongs to a study of PD-1 blockade in classical Hodgkin lymphoma. Some clones are missing from TCRdb's copy, which holds only in-frame ones; the method was immunoSEQ multiplex PCR. The sample yields tens of thousands of clones, about 94% seen once. Study observations and caveats: Newly diagnosed patients were reported to start with lower TCR diversity than healthy donors. There remain no defined causes for the repertoire differences, which possibly reflect disease activity or prior therapy.

Time point given: newly diagnosed, previously untreated cHL patient sample. CDR3 size: 16 residues. Trimming cost V 1 base and J 3 bases, with 15 bases left between them. Germline CDR1 MGHDK, CDR2 SYGVNS. The receptor comes from a human donor with classical Hodgkin lymphoma. What was sequenced was peripheral blood mononuclear cells (PBMCs). The chain links TRBV25-1 to TRBJ1-1, with D tentatively TRBD1 (5 bases). This CDR3 reads CASSESSLARDTEAFF. The CDR3, as DNA: TGTGCCAGCAGTGAATCCTCGCTGGCCAGGGACACTGAAGCTTTCTTT.